The rows below give T cell receptor beta chains drawn from one sample of a study of shared clonotypes between healthy human individuals. Libraries were prepared by immunoSEQ multiplex PCR; TCRdb keeps only in-frame clonotypes and omits some of them. This repertoire shows 950,000 to 1,100,000 clones, roughly 80% found once; its top ten account for roughly 1.4%. Sequencing input: memory CD4+ T cells sorted from blood. The source of these receptors is a man between 18 and 35 years old in good health. Each CDR3 is given without its conserved first and last residue. Each record gives: V gene, CDR3 protein.

v_gene: TRBV5-1; CDR3aa: ASSPPPGQGVTAF
v_gene: TRBV5-1; CDR3aa: ASSLDPRNYGYT
v_gene: TRBV7-8; CDR3aa: ASSRQGITPYEQY
v_gene: TRBV2; CDR3aa: ASTEGVWGEQF
v_gene: TRBV2; CDR3aa: ASSGGTVNEKLF
v_gene: TRBV5-6; CDR3aa: ASSLLESDTDTQY
v_gene: TRBV6-5; CDR3aa: ASRPTGDQPQH
v_gene: TRBV28; CDR3aa: ASSFSVDNYGYT
v_gene: TRBV19; CDR3aa: ASRLYSGNTIY
v_gene: TRBV2; CDR3aa: ASGVLLEQY
v_gene: TRBV4-1; CDR3aa: ASRTSGINEQF
v_gene: TRBV7-2; CDR3aa: ASRPRGRGYT
v_gene: TRBV4-1; CDR3aa: ASSHGLQETQY
v_gene: TRBV5-6; CDR3aa: ASSQGTYQETQY
v_gene: TRBV10-2; CDR3aa: ASRSGLAGNEQF
v_gene: TRBV19; CDR3aa: ASSLREGGNTEAF
v_gene: TRBV30; CDR3aa: AWRGDRFGGANVLT
v_gene: TRBV2; CDR3aa: ASNTGIRSTEAF
v_gene: TRBV28; CDR3aa: ASSSAAGVAEKLF
v_gene: TRBV10-1; CDR3aa: ASSERDGGSSEQF